What follows describes a single T cell receptor beta chain. The data were taken from a study of blood T cell repertoires in COVID-19. For the study at large: Italy, Spain and the United States were the sources of the convalescent and acute COVID-19 samples. PBMCs, B-cell-depleted T cells, or T cells were the source of the cDNA or gDNA that made up the material.

The CDR3 contains 14 residues. The V segment lost 5 bases and the J segment 5 bases; nucleotides outside the gene matches: 7. CDR1 and CDR2 from the germline V gene are LGHDT and YNNKEL (reference sequence). In the original analysis: Using reference gene primer amplification, nucleated cell counts were estimated. Libraries were prepared by immunoSEQ multiplex PCR; TCRdb keeps only in-frame clonotypes and omits some of them. V, J and clone size reflect that table, while D and trimming were determined from the DNA. Among some 430,000 clones listed, roughly 87% were seen once. Participants were aged about 18 to 100 years from around 26 US areas.

Sequences were obtained from PBMCs or T cells enriched from blood (not recorded which). The clonotype originates from a man between 18 and 29 years old who had recovered from COVID-19. The chain uses TRBV3-1 (or the pseudogene TRBV3-2) and TRBJ1-1; TRBD1 matches at 8 bases. CDR3 nucleotides: TGTGCCAGCAGCAACACAGGGGGGGAAACTGAAGCTTTCTTT. Its protein product is CASSNTGGETEAFF.